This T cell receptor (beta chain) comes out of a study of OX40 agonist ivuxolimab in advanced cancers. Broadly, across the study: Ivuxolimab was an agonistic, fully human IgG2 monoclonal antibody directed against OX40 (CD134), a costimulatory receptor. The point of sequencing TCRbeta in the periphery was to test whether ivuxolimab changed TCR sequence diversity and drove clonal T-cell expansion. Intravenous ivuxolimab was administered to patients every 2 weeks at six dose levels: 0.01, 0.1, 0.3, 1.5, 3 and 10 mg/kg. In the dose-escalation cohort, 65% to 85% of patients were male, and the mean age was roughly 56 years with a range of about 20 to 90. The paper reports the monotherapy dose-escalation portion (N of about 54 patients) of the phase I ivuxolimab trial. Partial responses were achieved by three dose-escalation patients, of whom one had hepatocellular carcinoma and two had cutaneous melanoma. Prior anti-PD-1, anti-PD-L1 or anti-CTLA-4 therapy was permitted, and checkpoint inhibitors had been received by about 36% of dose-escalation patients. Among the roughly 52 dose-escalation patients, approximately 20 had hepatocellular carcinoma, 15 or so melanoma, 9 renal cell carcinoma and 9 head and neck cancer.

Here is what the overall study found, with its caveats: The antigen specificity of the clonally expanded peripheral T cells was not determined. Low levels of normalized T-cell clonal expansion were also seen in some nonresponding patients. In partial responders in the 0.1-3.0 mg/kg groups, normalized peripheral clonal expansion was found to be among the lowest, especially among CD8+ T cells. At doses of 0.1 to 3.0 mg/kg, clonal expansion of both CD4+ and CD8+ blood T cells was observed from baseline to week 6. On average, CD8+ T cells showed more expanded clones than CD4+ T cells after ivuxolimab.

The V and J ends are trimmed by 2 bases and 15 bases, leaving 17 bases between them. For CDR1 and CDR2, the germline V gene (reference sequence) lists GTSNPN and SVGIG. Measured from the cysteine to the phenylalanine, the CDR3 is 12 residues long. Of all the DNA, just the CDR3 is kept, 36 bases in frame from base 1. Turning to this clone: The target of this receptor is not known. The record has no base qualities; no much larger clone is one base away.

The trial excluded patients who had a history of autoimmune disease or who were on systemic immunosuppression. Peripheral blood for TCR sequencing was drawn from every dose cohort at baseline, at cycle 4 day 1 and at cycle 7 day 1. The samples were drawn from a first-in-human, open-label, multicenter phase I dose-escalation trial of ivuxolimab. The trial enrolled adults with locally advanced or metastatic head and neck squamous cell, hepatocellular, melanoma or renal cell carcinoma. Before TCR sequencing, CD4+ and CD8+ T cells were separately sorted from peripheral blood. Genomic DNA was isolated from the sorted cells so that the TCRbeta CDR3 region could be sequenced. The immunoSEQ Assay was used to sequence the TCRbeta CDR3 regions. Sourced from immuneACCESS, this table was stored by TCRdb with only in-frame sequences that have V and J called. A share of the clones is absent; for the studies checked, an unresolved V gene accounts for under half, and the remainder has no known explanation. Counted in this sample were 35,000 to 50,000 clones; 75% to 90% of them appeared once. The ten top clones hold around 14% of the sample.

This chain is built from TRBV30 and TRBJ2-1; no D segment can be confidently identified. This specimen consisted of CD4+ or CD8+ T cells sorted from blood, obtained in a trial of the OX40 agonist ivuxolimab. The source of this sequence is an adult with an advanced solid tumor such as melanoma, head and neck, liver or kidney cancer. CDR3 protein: CAWSSNDPAGFF. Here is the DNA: TGTGCCTGGAGTTCTAATGACCCTGCCGGGTTCTTC.